The present T cell receptor (beta chain) was sequenced within a study of blood T cell repertoires in COVID-19. Germline assignment: CDR1 SGHNT and CDR2 YYREEE (reference sequence). The V gene lost 2 bases and the J gene lost 9 bases, with 12 bases spanning the gap. The length of the CDR3 is 13 residues. Categorization into cohorts depended on clinical history that participants reported. The authors' processing: Estimated nucleated cell counts came from reference gene primer amplification. Clones were sequenced by immunoSEQ multiplex PCR, and TCRdb holds only the in-frame ones, with some missing. V, J and clone size were drawn from that table, and D and trimming were deduced from the DNA. The sample records over 150,000 clones, around three quarters being singletons.

V and J are TRBV5-4 and TRBJ2-1, with TRBD2 as a possible D gene (5 bases). This receptor was obtained from a woman in her 70s in a cohort exposed to, infected with or recovered from COVID-19 (not recorded which). Sequences were obtained from PBMCs or T cells enriched from blood (not recorded which). The CDR3 here is CASSFRLSGEQFF. In DNA, the CDR3 is TGTGCCAGCAGCTTCCGCCTCAGCGGTGAGCAGTTCTTC.